This TCR beta chain is from a study of blood T cell repertoires in COVID-19. For the study at large: From the United States, Italy and Spain came samples of acute and convalescent COVID-19.

This clone appeared once. In the original processing: For nucleated cells, counts were estimated from reference gene primer amplification. The repertoire was sequenced with immunoSEQ multiplex PCR; TCRdb's copy has only in-frame clones and lacks some. D and trimming were read from the DNA, whereas the V and J calls and clone size are those reported in that table. The sample lists 150,000 to 200,000 clones, more than 65% occurring once. The age range of participants was about 18 to 95 years, with residence in under 30 US areas. The origin of this receptor is a woman between 45 and 65 years old with acute COVID-19. Material for sequencing was PBMCs or T cells enriched from blood (not recorded which).

Written as DNA, the CDR3 is TGTGCCAGCAGCCACCCCGGACTAGCGGCACAGGATACGCAGTATTTT. Translation gives CASSHPGLAAQDTQYF. The chain recombines TRBV4-2 with TRBJ2-3; 10 positions agree with TRBD2. The CDR3 has 16 residues. CDR1 and CDR2 from the germline V gene are LGHNA and YNFKEQ. V shed 3 bases and J 6 bases; nucleotides not matched to a gene: 9.